The rows below give T cell receptor beta chains drawn from one sample of a study of blood T cell repertoires in COVID-19. Using immunoSEQ multiplex PCR, the repertoire was profiled, and TCRdb retains in-frame clones only, with some absent. Of more than 85,000 clones in the sample, 70% to 90% were seen once. Sequencing was performed on peripheral blood. These receptors were collected from a human donor in a cohort sampled during active COVID-19. Each CDR3 is given with its conserved first and last residue. A D gene is named only where the DNA matches it firmly. Size is omitted from some rows. Given values are once, few, many or a class for expanded clones.

j_call d_call v_call clone_size cdr3_nt cdr3_aa
TRBJ2-3 NA TRBV4-2 NA TGTGCCAGCAGCCAAGCGAGGCGGGATACGCAGTATTTT CASSQARRDTQYF
TRBJ2-2 TRBD2 TRBV7-3 many TGTGCCAGTAAAGCGGGAGCGAACACCGGGGAGCTGTTTTTT CASKAGANTGELFF
TRBJ2-7 NA TRBV11-2 NA TGTGCCAGCAGTCTAGGCGGGGTCCACGAGCAGTACTTC CASSLGGVHEQYF
TRBJ2-2 TRBD1 TRBV7-3 NA TGTGCCAGCAGCAAAACCGACAGGGAGTGGCGTCACGGGGAGCTGTTTTTT CASSKTDREWRHGELFF
TRBJ1-1 NA TRBV18 NA TGTGCCAGCTCACCCAGGAACACTGAAGCTTTCTTT CASSPRNTEAFF
TRBJ1-2 NA TRBV15 NA TGTGCCACCAGCTACGGACAGTATGGCTACACCTTC CATSYGQYGYTF
TRBJ2-3 TRBD2 TRBV3-1/TRBV3-2 NA TGTGCCAGCAGCCAAGGGGTTAGCGGGAGGTTGGATACGCAGTATTTT CASSQGVSGRLDTQYF
TRBJ2-1 TRBD1 TRBV11-1 NA TGTGCCAGCAGCCCCCGACAGGGTTGGTTTGATGAGCAGTTCTTC CASSPRQGWFDEQFF
TRBJ1-6 TRBD1 TRBV5-4 once TGTGCCAGCAGCCTTTCGACAGGGAGCAATTCACCCCTCCACTTT CASSLSTGSNSPLHF
TRBJ1-5 TRBD1 TRBV18 NA TGTGCCAGCTCAGAACAGGGGGCTGTTAGCAATCAGCCCCAGCATTTT CASSEQGAVSNQPQHF
TRBJ1-2 NA TRBV11-2 few TGTGCCAGCAGCACCCCCGGGGGGTTTTGGGGCTACACCTTC CASSTPGGFWGYTF
TRBJ1-5 NA TRBV30 few TGTGCCTGGATACACGCACCGCCGAGGCCCCGAAAGATATATAGCAATCAGCCCCAGCATTTT CAWIHAPPRPRKIYSNQPQHF
TRBJ2-1 TRBD1 TRBV7-9 NA TGTGCCAGCAGCTTAGGCCAGGGGGATTACAATGAGCAGTTCTTC CASSLGQGDYNEQFF
TRBJ2-2 NA TRBV7-2 NA TGTGCCAGCAGCGCCCAGGGTACGAACACCGGGGAGCTGTTTTTT CASSAQGTNTGELFF
TRBJ2-7 TRBD2 TRBV29-1 NA TGCAGCGCAGTCATACTAGCGGGAGTCTCCTACGAGCAGTACTTC CSAVILAGVSYEQYF
TRBJ2-7 TRBD1 TRBV6-6 NA TGTGCCAGCAAAACACCTCCGGGACAGGGCGTCGGCGAGCAGTACTTC CASKTPPGQGVGEQYF
TRBJ1-1 TRBD1 TRBV25-1 NA TGTGCCAGCAGTGAGTTTCGGGGACAGCACACTGAAGCTTTCTTT CASSEFRGQHTEAFF
TRBJ2-7 NA TRBV2 NA TGTGCCAGCGGGGGGGCAGGCTACGAGCAGTACTTC CASGGAGYEQYF
TRBJ2-1 NA TRBV19 once TGTGCCAGTGCCCGGGGCTCCTACAATGAGCAGTTCTTC CASARGSYNEQFF
TRBJ2-2 TRBD1 TRBV5-1 NA TGCGCCAGCAGACCACGACAGGGCCTGGACACCGGGGAGCTGTTTTTT CASRPRQGLDTGELFF
TRBJ2-1 NA TRBV7-3 NA TGTGCCAGCAGCTTACGGGGCGGGAAGATCTACAATGAGCAGTTCTTC CASSLRGGKIYNEQFF
TRBJ2-2 NA TRBV9 NA TGTGCCAGCAGCCTCTTCGGGTCCGGGGAGCTGTTTTTT CASSLFGSGELFF
TRBJ1-1 TRBD1 TRBV28 once TGTGCCAGCAGCCCCCGGGGACAGAGGCTAATTGGGGCTTTCTTT CASSPRGQRLIGAFF
TRBJ1-4 NA TRBV19 NA TGTGCCAGTAGTCAGCCTGCGGGGGGTGATGAAAAACTGTTTTTT CASSQPAGGDEKLFF